The TCR beta chain described here comes from a study of blood T cell repertoires in COVID-19 (dated by TCRdb to the early 2020s). About the full investigation: Samples from collaborators originated in the United States, Italy and Spain and spanned both the acute and convalescent phases of COVID-19. Deeply sampled blood TCRbeta repertoires from subjects exposed to, actively infected with, or recovered from COVID-19 were included in the dataset. The repertoires were made available in a free public database intended to serve as a resource for research on the immune response to SARS-CoV-2. Nearly every sample came with metadata listing a de-identified subject ID, COVID-19 status, age in years and sex. Where HLA class I and class II types were available, the types were taken from metadata supplied by the sample provider, not from assay-based typing. The samples were drawn from two sources: the first 160 participants of the ongoing ImmuneRACE study, and over 1,000 subjects contributed by 6 global collaborators. The material from the prospective study consisted of cDNA or gDNA derived from T cells, B-cell-depleted T cells, or PBMCs. Overall study outcomes, separate from this receptor: The amount of clinical and demographic metadata varied by source and participant and was provided uncurated.

Only a few counts were recorded for this clone. The antigen it binds to is not known. Base-call qualities are not available, and no considerably larger clone is one nucleotide away. The collaborating institutions used their own protocols to collect whole blood in K2EDTA tubes. For TCRbeta analysis, collaborator samples were shipped as frozen whole blood, as isolated PBMCs, or as DNA extracted from either sample type. CDR1 is given as SGHRS and CDR2 as YFSETQ, both from the germline V gene. The trim is 0 bases for V and 4 bases for J, with a gap of 10 bases between the germline ends. From cysteine to phenylalanine, the CDR3 is 14 amino acids long. The CDR3 DNA has 42 bases and is translated from base 1. TCRbeta CDR3 regions were amplified from genomic DNA using the immunoSEQ Assay, a bias-controlled multiplex PCR. Processing in the source paper ran as follows. The number of nucleated cells in each sample was estimated by amplification of reference gene primers within the assay. To quantify the absolute abundance of each unique TCRbeta CDR3 rearrangement, sequence reads were collapsed and filtered. For each sample, productive Simpson clonality was calculated as the square root of Simpson's diversity index over productive rearrangements. TCRdb took this table from immuneACCESS and kept in-frame rearrangements with V and J called. Such tables lack part of the clones; where checked against another copy, unresolved V genes explain under half of the gap, and the rest is unexplained. The V and J calls and clone size come from that table; D and trimming were worked out from the DNA. Counted in this sample were approximately 220,000 clones; around 80% of them appeared once. The ten top clones hold more than 8% of the sample.

The chain employs TRBV5-1 and TRBJ1-1, with no D gene named confidently. This clonotype was sampled from a woman aged 45-65 years with acute or convalescent COVID-19. Sample: peripheral blood. This receptor carries the CDR3 CASSLAASGTEAFF. The DNA sequence follows: TGCGCCAGCAGCTTGGCCGCGTCCGGCACTGAAGCTTTCTTT.